These 2 T cell receptor beta chains came from one sample sequenced in a study of cytomegalovirus exposure and HLA in healthy donors. With 60 Vbeta and 13 Jbeta primers, the PCR was carried out. The method was immunoSEQ multiplex PCR; TCRdb's version includes in-frame clones alone and lacks a portion of them. The table shows over 65,000 clones, with around 79% occurring only once. The sequenced sample consisted of PBMCs. Receptors originate from a woman between 35 and 50 years old in good health and CMV-seropositive.

This clone was picked up a small number of times. This chain uses TRBV4-1 with TRBJ1-1; 7 nucleotides line up with TRBD1. Germline loops: CDR1 MGHRA, CDR2 YSYEKL. CDR3 length: 16 amino acids. Trimming took 3 bases from V and 2 from J; bases not matched to a gene: 9. The CDR3 region has the DNA TGCGCCAGCAGCCAGCAGCCAGACAGGGTCAACACTGAAGCTTTCTTT. This codes for CASSQQPDRVNTEAFF.

Only a few counts were recorded for this clone. The chain has TRBV5-5 and TRBJ1-1; D might be TRBD1 (5 bases). The CDR3 is made up of 15 amino acids. The V and J ends lost 2 bases and 2 bases respectively, with 13 bases between them. The germline V gene has CDR1 SGHKS and CDR2 YYEKEE (reference sequence). Here the CDR3 reads CASSFTGGGNTEAFF. In DNA form, the CDR3 reads TGTGCCAGCAGCTTTACCGGGGGTGGTAACACTGAAGCTTTCTTT.